This TCR beta chain was found in a study of radiation and T cells in renal cell carcinoma. Turning to the study itself: Nephrectomy followed 15 Gy stereotactic body radiation by 4 weeks.

Clones were read by immunoSEQ multiplex PCR, and TCRdb kept only the in-frame ones, dropping some. The sample carries 95,000 to 150,000 clones, around 84% recorded once. The sample's time point: baseline pretreatment blood. The treatment denotes: 15 Gy SBRT to primary tumor, nephrectomy 4 weeks later. Unmatched junction bases numbered 7, after V lost 5 bases and J lost 5 bases. Germline CDR1 reads ENHRY; CDR2 reads SYGVKD. The CDR3 runs 14 residues. Regarding this clone: What it binds is not known.

Study-wide findings and caveats: Top tumor clonotypes rose in blood 2 weeks post-radiation, then contracted.

J is TRBJ2-7 and V is TRBV10-3; 9 bases are shared with TRBD1. Source: blood, taken from a patient whose treatment included radiotherapy and nephrectomy. This TCR was recovered from a woman aged 55-70 years with renal cell carcinoma. CDR3 loop: CAISLRDREDEQYF. Here the CDR3 DNA reads TGTGCCATCAGTCTTAGGGACAGGGAGGACGAGCAGTACTTC.